This T cell receptor beta chain was sequenced during a study of blood T cell repertoires in COVID-19 (dated by TCRdb to the early 2020s). Looking at the study overall: Collaborator samples came from the United States, Italy and Spain and covered acute and convalescent phases of COVID-19. The material from the prospective study consisted of cDNA or gDNA derived from T cells, B-cell-depleted T cells, or PBMCs. Deeply sampled blood TCRbeta repertoires from subjects exposed to, actively infected with, or recovered from COVID-19 were included in the dataset. The repertoires were made available in a free public database intended to serve as a resource for research on the immune response to SARS-CoV-2. The samples were drawn from two sources: the first 160 participants of the ongoing ImmuneRACE study, and fewer than 1,500 subjects contributed by 6 global collaborators. The sample metadata nearly always contained a de-identified subject ID, COVID-19 status, age in years and sex. Where available, HLA class I and class II types were obtained from metadata supplied by the sample provider rather than from assay-based typing.

TCRbeta CDR3 regions were amplified from genomic DNA by means of the immunoSEQ Assay, a bias-controlled multiplex PCR. Per the source publication's procedure: Within the assay, amplification of reference gene primers was used to estimate how many nucleated cells each sample contained. To quantify the absolute abundance of each unique TCRbeta CDR3 rearrangement, sequence reads were collapsed and filtered. For each sample, productive Simpson clonality was calculated as the square root of Simpson's diversity index across productive rearrangements. As stored in TCRdb, this immuneACCESS dataset retains in-frame rearrangements with V and J assigned. A fraction of the clones does not appear; measured against another copy, unresolved V genes explain less than half of the discrepancy, and the remainder lacks a known reason. For V, J and clone size, that table is used; D and trimming come from the DNA. The sample contains 200,000 to 250,000 clones, approximately 78% of them found a single time. The top ten constitute around 9% of the sample.

Remarks on this clone: Its antigen specificity is not known. The input lacks base qualities; no much larger clone sits a single base away.

Trimming removed 5 bases from V and 9 bases from J, leaving 14 bases between the germline ends. The CDR3 spans 13 residues, from the cysteine through the phenylalanine. Kept here is only the CDR3 DNA, which spans 39 bases and is read in frame from base 1. CDR1 is given as WNHNN and CDR2 as SYGVQD, both from the germline V gene (reference sequence). The paper's findings and limits, for the study overall: Clinical and demographic metadata were provided uncurated, with the amount varying by source and participant.

Participants in the prospective study were aged about 18 to 100 years, lived in 24 United States geographic areas, and enrolled through a virtual design. In the prospective study, participants were assigned to cohorts based on the clinical history participants reported in a screening survey and a study questionnaire. Recovered participants in ImmuneRACE Cohort 3 were defined as having two consecutive negative NP/OP PCR tests, clearance from a healthcare professional, or resolution of symptoms. Each participant in the prospective study had whole blood, serum and a nasopharyngeal or oropharyngeal swab collected by mobile phlebotomists. Over a 2-month period, participants in the prospective study had the option of providing additional blood draws and questionnaires. Blood samples from the prospective study were shipped frozen or at room temperature prior to DNA extraction.

The chain was built from TRBV10-1 and TRBJ2-1; the D gene is perhaps TRBD2, from 6 matching bases. The sequenced sample consisted of PBMCs or T cells enriched from blood (not recorded which). The source is a middle-aged man who had recovered from COVID-19. The DNA is TGCGCCAGCAGTACCACACTAGCTAGTGAGCAGTTCTTC. Its protein product is CASSTTLASEQFF.